This T cell receptor (beta chain) was captured by sequencing in a study of blood T cells in healthy people across ages. A second PCR, run for about 6 to 11 cycles, used a sample-barcoded 5' primer plus a J-beta primer mix. One entry per CDR3 protein, called by TCRdb with MiXCR from the 5' RACE reads. Of about 1.5 million distinct CDR3 sequences listed, 42% are singletons. CDR1 is MNHNY, CDR2 SVGAGI, per germline (reference sequence). With 6 bases clipped from V and 4 bases from J, the junction kept 11 bases outside the gene matches. The CDR3 extends over 16 amino acids. The clonotype comes from a woman aged 18-29 years in good health. The gene calls are TRBV6-6 and TRBJ1-4; 7 bases are a match to TRBD1. The sample taken for sequencing was blood. The CDR3 sequence is CASSSLDRELNEKLFF. CDR3 sequence (DNA): TGTGCCAGCAGCTCCCTAGACAGGGAGCTTAATGAAAAACTGTTTTTT.